The entry below gives a single TCR beta chain sequence along with its context. Antigen specificity is unknown. Germline CDR1 SEHNR, CDR2 FQNEAQ (reference sequence). J lost 1 base, V lost 5 bases, and 10 bases had no gene match. This CDR3 comprises 16 residues. This specimen belongs to a study of cytomegalovirus exposure and HLA in healthy donors. General observations from the study: TCR beta sequences numbering 15,000 to 20,000 were associated with HLA alleles at 0.05 false discovery rate in a later analysis. Researchers catalogued some 160 TCR beta chains as cytomegalovirus-associated.

PCR amplification relied on 60 Vbeta primers (plus 13 Jbeta primers). Method: immunoSEQ multiplex PCR; TCRdb's copy keeps in-frame clones and lacks some. The table includes approximately 190,000 clones, around 75% detected once. This chain joins TRBV7-9 and TRBJ2-7; the match to TRBD2 covers 8 bases. The clonotype originates from a man in his forties in good health and CMV-seropositive. The sequenced sample was PBMCs. For the CDR3, the DNA is TGTGCCAGCAGCCCTTTTAACGGGGGGGAATCCTACGAGCAGTACTTC. Translating gives CASSPFNGGESYEQYF.